This entry features one T cell receptor beta chain sequence. This sample was taken from a study of blood T cell repertoires in COVID-19. Study information: Donors in the United States, Italy and Spain gave samples during acute or convalescent COVID-19. T cells, B-cell-depleted T cells, or PBMCs provided the cDNA or gDNA that served as material.

The trim removed 6 bases at V and 7 bases at J, leaving 6 bases unmatched. CDR1 and CDR2 (germline): SEHNR, FQNEAQ (reference sequence). The CDR3 spans 14 residues. Per the original methods: Amplification with reference gene primers provided the estimates of nucleated cell counts. The protocol was immunoSEQ multiplex PCR, while the TCRdb copy is restricted to in-frame clones and leaves out a portion. For V, J and clone size, that table is used; D and trimming come from the DNA. This table holds approximately 89,000 clones, about 80% found once. The sequenced sample was peripheral blood. V and J are TRBV7-9 and TRBJ1-6, with TRBD1 matching 7 bases. This clonotype originated in an elderly woman with acute or convalescent COVID-19. CDR3 sequence: CASREGAGNSPLHF. The CDR3 coding sequence is TGTGCCAGCAGAGAGGGGGCAGGGAATTCACCCCTCCACTTT.